This T cell receptor (beta chain) originates from a study of cytomegalovirus exposure and HLA in healthy donors. General study points: A previous analysis found most TCR beta V segments productive roughly 87% or roughly 30% of the time. It has been reported that TCR beta sequences accurately predicted the HLA-A and HLA-B alleles of most subjects. One cluster of highly shared sequence variants probably arose as a sequencing artifact.

Researchers ran the PCR with 60 Vbeta and 13 Jbeta primers. Assay used: immunoSEQ multiplex PCR; TCRdb lists only in-frame clones, some missing. Reported are under 150,000 clones; the ten largest clones contain 1.5% to 1.7%. V gave up 4 bases and J gave up 1 base; unmatched junction bases: 4. This CDR3 has 14 residues. Germline V CDR1 and CDR2: SGHTS, YDEGEE. A remark on this clone: Its antigen remains unidentified.

The donors, nominally healthy at sampling, likely had unrecorded immune exposures. The TCR sequence derives from a woman in her forties in good health and CMV-seronegative. Source material: PBMCs. This chain uses TRBV5-8 with TRBJ1-1, with TRBD1 matching 7 bases. The CDR3 spells CASSTRQGNTEAFF. CDR3 nucleotide sequence: TGTGCCAGCAGCACACGACAGGGGAACACTGAAGCTTTCTTT. Drawing the rest from reference TRBV5-8 and TRBJ1-1, the complete variable domain is EAGVTQSPTHLIKTRGQQATLRCSPISGHTSVYWYQQALGLGLQFLLWYDEGEERNRGNFPPRFSGRQFPNYSSELNVNALELEDSALYLCASSTRQGNTEAFFGQGTRLTVV.